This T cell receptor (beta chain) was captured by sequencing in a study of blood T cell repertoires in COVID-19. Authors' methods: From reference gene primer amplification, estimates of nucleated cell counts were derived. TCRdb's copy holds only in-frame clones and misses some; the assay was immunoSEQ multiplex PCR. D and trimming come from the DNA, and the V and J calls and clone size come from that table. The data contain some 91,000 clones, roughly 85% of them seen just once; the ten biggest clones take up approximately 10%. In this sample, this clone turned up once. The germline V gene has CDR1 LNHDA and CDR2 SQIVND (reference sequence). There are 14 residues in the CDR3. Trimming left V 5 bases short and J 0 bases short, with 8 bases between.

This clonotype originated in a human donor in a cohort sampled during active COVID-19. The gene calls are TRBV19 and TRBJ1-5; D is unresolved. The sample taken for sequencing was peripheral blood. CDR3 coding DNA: TGTGCCAGTAGTTCCCCGGGTAGCAATCAGCCCCAGCATTTT. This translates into CASSSPGSNQPQHF.